Shown below are 11 T cell receptor beta chains from a single sample sequenced in a study of T cell responses to AZD1222 COVID-19 vaccine. Measured with immunoSEQ multiplex PCR; TCRdb has only the in-frame clones, and not every one. The sample carries around 160,000 clones, over 80% recorded once. The sequencing here drew on peripheral blood, taken on day 0 of MenACWY control vaccination. The source is an adult in good health.

V gene TRBV20-1 combines with J gene TRBJ2-7; D uncertain. Trimming took 3 bases from V and 5 from J, leaving 8 bases between them. Germline V gene sequence: CDR1 DFQATT, CDR2 SNEGSKA (reference sequence). This CDR3 region has 11 residues. DNA for the CDR3: TGCAGTGCTAGCGGTAGGGACGAGCAGTACTTC. It yields the protein CSASGRDEQYF.

The V gene is TRBV7-8, the J gene TRBJ1-6; 11 bases agree with TRBD1. The junction had 3 bases not matched to a gene; V was cut back by 5 bases and J by 3 bases. The germline CDR1 and CDR2 sequences are SGHVS and FQNEAQ. There are 16 residues in the CDR3. The CDR3 sequence is CASSPGQGGYNSPLHF. As DNA, the CDR3 is TGTGCCAGCAGCCCGGGACAGGGGGGCTATAATTCACCCCTCCACTTT.

CDR3 coding DNA: TGTGCCAGCAGCCCGACCCGGACTAGCGGGGGAGCAGATACGCAGTATTTT. Protein sequence: CASSPTRTSGGADTQYF. The V call is TRBV9, the J call TRBJ2-3; TRBD2 agrees at 13 bases. Germline CDR1 is SGDLS and CDR2 is YYNGEE. CDR3 length equals 17 residues. V shed 4 bases and J 4 bases; nucleotides not matched to a gene: 9.

This chain links TRBV25-1 with TRBJ1-1, with D maybe TRBD1 (5 bases). Trimming took 2 bases from V and 3 from J, leaving 10 bases between them. CDR3 length: 14 residues. The germline CDR1 and CDR2 sequences are MGHDK and SYGVNS. CDR3 sequence: CASSEPGRDTEAFF. The CDR3 coding sequence is TGTGCCAGCAGTGAACCCGGCAGGGACACTGAAGCTTTCTTT.

The chain links TRBV28 to TRBJ2-1; 10 bases agree with TRBD2. V gave up 9 bases and J gave up 6 bases; unmatched junction bases: 8. CDR3 length: 14 amino acids. Germline CDR1 MDHEN, CDR2 SYDVKM. The DNA for the CDR3 is TGTGCCAGTCTTATAAGCGGGAGGGCCAATGAGCAGTTCTTC. Translation gives CASLISGRANEQFF. The full variable domain, completed using reference TRBV28 and TRBJ2-1, is DVKVTQSSRYLVKRTGEKVFLECVQDMDHENMFWYRQDPGLGLRLIYFSYDVKMKEKGDIPEGYSVSREKKERFSLILESASTNQTSMYLCASLISGRANEQFFGPGTRLTVL.

This clone has only one observation. The chain uses TRBV6-6 and TRBJ2-5, with D possibly being TRBD1 (7 bases). CDR1 MNHNY and CDR2 SVGAGI come from the germline V gene (reference sequence). Trimming shortened V by 5 bases and J by 5 bases, and 21 bases separated the two germline ends. CDR3 length: 16 residues. The CDR3 is CASSSQGGGWSETQYF. As DNA, the CDR3 is TGTGCCAGCAGTAGCCAGGGGGGCGGCTGGAGCGAGACCCAGTACTTC.

V usage is TRBV5-1 and J usage is TRBJ1-4, with a possible D match to TRBD1 (6 bases). Germline loops: CDR1 SGHRS, CDR2 YFSETQ. Trimming shortened V by 3 bases and J by 6 bases, and 18 bases separated the two germline ends. This CDR3 spans 16 amino acids. CDR3: CASSSAVGGEYEKLFF. CDR3 sequence (DNA): TGCGCCAGCAGCTCGGCGGTGGGGGGCGAGTATGAAAAACTGTTTTTT. Drawing the rest from reference TRBV5-1 and TRBJ1-4, the complete variable domain is KAGVTQTPRYLIKTRGQQVTLSCSPISGHRSVSWYQQTPGQGLQFLFEYFSETQRNKGNFPGRFSGRQFSNSRSEMNVSTLELGDSALYLCASSSAVGGEYEKLFFGSGTQLSVL.

The CDR3 DNA sequence: TGTGCCAGCAGCTTAGAGGGGGGTTTTTCTGGAAACACCATATATTTT. This codes for CASSLEGGFSGNTIYF. The chain is built from TRBV11-2 and TRBJ1-3, with TRBD1 as a possible D gene (5 bases). The V gene's germline CDR1 is SGHAT and CDR2 FQNNGV. The V end was cut by 0 bases, the J end by 1 base, with 10 bases between. The CDR3 is 16 amino acids.

The gene calls are TRBV7-8 and TRBJ1-5; D gene ambiguous. This CDR3 comprises 15 residues. Trimming pared 4 bases from V and 1 base from J, leaving 11 bases between. Per the germline V gene, CDR1 is SGHVS and CDR2 is FQNEAQ. This CDR3 is CASSSSTPSNQPQHF. As DNA, the CDR3 is TGTGCCAGCAGCTCCAGTACACCCAGCAATCAGCCCCAGCATTTT.

The chain links TRBV29-1 to TRBJ1-1, with D possibly being TRBD1 (5 bases). Trimming pared 7 bases from V and 0 bases from J, leaving 9 bases between. CDR3 length: 12 amino acids. CDR1 and CDR2 from the germline V gene are SQVTM and ANQGSEA. The CDR3 bases are TGCAGCGCCGGGACGTTGAACACTGAAGCTTTCTTT. This translates into CSAGTLNTEAFF.

The chain combines TRBV11-2 with TRBJ1-3; D unresolved. CDR3 length: 15 amino acids. Germline CDR1 is SGHAT and CDR2 is FQNNGV. Trimming removed 1 base at V and 0 bases at J, with 7 bases between. The DNA for the CDR3 is TGTGCCAGCAGCTTAGGAGGGCTCTCTGGAAACACCATATATTTT. Translation: CASSLGGLSGNTIYF.